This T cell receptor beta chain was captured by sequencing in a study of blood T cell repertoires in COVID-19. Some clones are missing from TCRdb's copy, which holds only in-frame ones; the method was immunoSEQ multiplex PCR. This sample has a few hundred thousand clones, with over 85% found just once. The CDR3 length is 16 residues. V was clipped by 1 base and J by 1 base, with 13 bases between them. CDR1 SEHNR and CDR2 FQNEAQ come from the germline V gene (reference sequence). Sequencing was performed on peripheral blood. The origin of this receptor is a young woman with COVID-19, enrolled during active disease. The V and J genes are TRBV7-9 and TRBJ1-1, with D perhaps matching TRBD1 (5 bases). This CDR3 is CASSLGARVKNTEAFF. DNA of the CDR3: TGTGCCAGCAGCTTAGGTGCCAGGGTTAAGAACACTGAAGCTTTCTTT.